This is a list of T cell receptor beta chains from one sample in a study of control samples from healthy donors and cancer patients. Some clones are missing from TCRdb's copy, which holds only in-frame ones; the method was immunoSEQ multiplex PCR. The table has about 78,000 clones, about 89% seen once. Sequencing used blood. These receptors were taken from a woman aged 55-75 years in good health. Both conserved end residues are part of each CDR3. The D gene is left open where the match is weak. A row's size may be missing; if present it is once, few, many or a size class.

j_call d_call clone_size cdr3_length v_call cdr3_aa cdr3_nt
TRBJ2-3 . . 17 TRBV4-1 CASSHRRQETRTDTQYF TGCGCCAGCAGCCATAGGAGACAGGAGACTCGCACAGATACGCAGTATTTT
TRBJ2-3 . . 15 TRBV2 CASSGARGRGYTQYF TGTGCCAGCAGTGGCGCCAGGGGGCGGGGGTATACGCAGTATTTT
TRBJ2-7 TRBD2 once 16 TRBV11-2 CASSLPEAGGPYEQYF TGTGCCAGCAGCCTCCCTGAGGCGGGAGGGCCCTACGAGCAGTACTTC
TRBJ1-6 TRBD1 . 15 TRBV11-2 CASSSRTGSNSPLHF TGTGCCAGCAGCTCACGGACAGGGTCTAATTCACCCCTCCACTTT
TRBJ2-5 . . 13 TRBV7-2 CASSGPIQETQYF TGTGCCAGCTCGGGCCCCATTCAAGAGACCCAGTACTTC
TRBJ1-1 TRBD1 . 14 TRBV6-6 CASTLRTGGTEAFF TGTGCCAGCACCCTAAGGACAGGGGGCACTGAAGCTTTCTTT
TRBJ1-2 TRBD1 once 15 TRBV6-6 CASSYAYRDSYGYTF TGTGCCAGCAGTTACGCCTACCGGGACAGCTATGGCTACACCTTC
TRBJ2-7 TRBD1 once 16 TRBV6-5 CASSYSYNRGTYEQYF TGTGCCAGCAGTTACTCGTATAACAGGGGAACCTACGAGCAGTACTTC
TRBJ1-2 . . 12 TRBV29-1 CSVETRRYGYTF TGCAGCGTTGAAACGAGGAGATATGGCTACACCTTC
TRBJ1-5 . . 14 TRBV3-1/TRBV3-2 CASSQDTGFQPQHF TGTGCCAGCAGCCAAGATACCGGGTTTCAGCCCCAGCATTTT
TRBJ2-7 TRBD1 . 13 TRBV5-6 CASSLGPGQVTFF TGTGCCAGCAGCTTGGGACCGGGACAGGTGACATTCTTC
TRBJ2-1 . . 14 TRBV10-3 CAISGRQAGDEQFF TGTGCCATCAGTGGGAGGCAGGCCGGCGATGAGCAGTTCTTC
TRBJ2-2 TRBD1 once 16 TRBV30 CAWSTSRGPSTGELFF TGTGCCTGGAGCACCTCCAGGGGGCCCAGCACCGGGGAGCTGTTTTTT
TRBJ1-2 . . 15 TRBV18 CASSPEVTGRDGYTF TGTGCCAGCTCACCAGAAGTTACAGGGCGGGATGGCTACACCTTC
TRBJ2-1 TRBD2 . 17 TRBV7-9 CASSFGWRRERWIEQFF TGTGCCAGCAGCTTTGGGTGGAGGCGGGAGCGTTGGATCGAGCAGTTCTTC
TRBJ1-1 TRBD1 . 13 TRBV7-2 CASSLGQGALAFF TGTGCCAGCAGCTTAGGGCAGGGGGCGCTAGCTTTCTTT
TRBJ2-7 TRBD2 . 13 TRBV29-1 CSAKTSGVYEQYF TGCAGCGCCAAGACTAGCGGGGTCTACGAGCAGTACTTC
TRBJ1-2 . . 17 TRBV11-3 CASSPRGGVYIGYGYTF TGTGCCAGCAGCCCCCGGGGGGGGGTTTATATTGGCTATGGCTACACCTTC
TRBJ1-3 TRBD1 . 15 TRBV15 CATSRETGKGNTIYF TGTGCCACCAGCAGGGAGACAGGGAAAGGAAACACCATATATTTT
TRBJ1-6 . . 16 TRBV4-1 CASSQGEGVRNSPLHF TGCGCCAGCAGCCAGGGGGAGGGGGTGCGCAATTCACCCCTCCACTTT
TRBJ2-1 TRBD1 . 17 TRBV18 CASSPPSQDRAANEQFF TGTGCCAGCTCACCACCGTCACAGGACAGGGCGGCCAATGAGCAGTTCTTC
TRBJ1-1 TRBD1 . 13 TRBV12-3/TRBV12-4 CASSFRTGDGAFF TGTGCCAGCAGTTTCAGGACAGGGGATGGGGCTTTCTTT